The 18 T cell receptor beta chains given below trace back to one sample, sequenced in a study of blood T cell repertoires in COVID-19. Sequenced by immunoSEQ multiplex PCR; TCRdb stores in-frame clones only, minus some. The sample carries about 120,000 clones, roughly 84% recorded once. The sample comprised PBMCs or T cells enriched from blood (not recorded which). The receptors originated from a woman younger than 45 who had recovered from COVID-19.

The chain uses TRBV5-4 and TRBJ1-2; the D gene is possibly TRBD1 (6 bases). Trimming shortened V by 3 bases and J by 8 bases, and 17 bases separated the two germline ends. This CDR3 region has 14 residues. Germline CDR1 SGHNT, CDR2 YYREEE (reference sequence). The CDR3 DNA is TGTGCCAGCAGCTCGTCGTTGGGGGCGCGGGGCTACACCTTC. This gives the protein CASSSSLGARGYTF. The full variable domain, rest sourced from reference TRBV5-4 and TRBJ1-2, is ETGVTQSPTHLIKTRGQQVTLRCSSQSGHNTVSWYQQALGQGPQFIFQYYREEENGRGNFPPRFSGLQFPNYSSELNVNALELDDSALYLCASSSSLGARGYTFGSGTRLTVV.

This clone has just a few counts. V is TRBV11-2 and J is TRBJ2-1, with TRBD2 matching over 7 bases. V trimming: 4 bases; J trimming: 8 bases; junction bases outside the gene matches: 14. The germline V gene encodes CDR1 SGHAT and CDR2 FQNNGV. CDR3 size: 16 residues. The CDR3 DNA reads TGTGCCAGCAGCTCCTACCCAGCGGGAAAGGGCGATGAGCAGTTCTTC. Translating gives CASSSYPAGKGDEQFF. Combining the CDR3 with reference TRBV11-2 and TRBJ2-1 gives the whole variable domain EAGVAQSPRYKIIEKRQSVAFWCNPISGHATLYWYQQILGQGPKLLIQFQNNGVVDDSQLPKDRFSAERLKGVDSTLKIQPAKLEDSAVYLCASSSYPAGKGDEQFFGPGTRLTVL.

This chain connects TRBV7-3 to TRBJ2-1; 7 bases fit TRBD2. This CDR3 has 14 residues. Germline V lookup: CDR1 SGHTA, CDR2 FQGTGA. V trimming: 5 bases; J trimming: 9 bases; junction bases outside the gene matches: 10. The CDR3 spells CASSPKPSGGEQFF. The CDR3, as DNA: TGTGCCAGCAGCCCCAAACCCTCGGGGGGTGAGCAGTTCTTC.

This sequence joins TRBV7-2 and TRBJ2-3; unclear D gene. CDR1 SGHTA and CDR2 FQGNSA come from the germline V gene. The CDR3 covers 14 residues. Between the trimmed V and J ends, which lost 2 bases and 2 bases, there was a span of 8 bases. The CDR3 nucleotides read TGTGCCAGCAGCTTACCCGGTCCCACAGATACGCAGTATTTT. It specifies CASSLPGPTDTQYF.

Only a few counts were recorded for this clone. The chain employs TRBV28 and TRBJ1-6; 11 positions match TRBD1. The CDR3 runs 14 residues. The J segment lost 9 bases and the V segment lost 6 bases, leaving 4 bases of the junction unmatched. CDR1 and CDR2 from the germline V gene are MDHEN and SYDVKM. CDR3 residues: CASRPGTGGSPLHF. CDR3 nucleotides: TGTGCCAGCAGGCCCGGGACAGGGGGTTCACCCCTCCACTTT.

The V gene is TRBV11-2, the J gene TRBJ1-3; 9 bases line up with TRBD1. The germline V gene encodes CDR1 SGHAT and CDR2 FQNNGV. The CDR3 contains 16 residues. The V and J ends lost 2 bases and 4 bases, in that order; junction bases with no gene match: 6. The CDR3 protein is CASSLLGQGFGNTIYF. DNA of the CDR3: TGTGCCAGCAGCTTACTGGGACAGGGATTCGGAAACACCATATATTTT.

In this sample, this clone turned up a few times. The chain couples TRBV3-1 (or the pseudogene TRBV3-2) to TRBJ2-3; 9 nucleotides align to TRBD2. The CDR3 covers 17 residues. Losses at the gene ends were 1 base for V and 6 bases for J; bases not matched to a gene: 11. Germline CDR1 reads LGHDT; CDR2 reads YNNKEL (reference sequence). CDR3 sequence (DNA): TGTGCCAGCAGCCAAGGACTAGCGGACCTTAAGTGGGATACGCAGTATTTT. Translation: CASSQGLADLKWDTQYF.

This clone was observed a single time. This rearrangement joins TRBV28 to TRBJ1-2, with D perhaps matching TRBD1 (5 bases). From germline, CDR1 is MDHEN and CDR2 SYDVKM. Trimming pared 3 bases from V and 8 bases from J, leaving 10 bases between. The CDR3 consists of 12 residues. CDR3 bases: TGTGCCAGCAGTTTGGGCAGGGCGGGCTACACCTTC. Protein: CASSLGRAGYTF.

The chain has TRBV19 and TRBJ2-4; 7 bases agree with TRBD1. CDR1 LNHDA and CDR2 SQIVND come from the germline V gene (reference sequence). Losses at the gene ends were 5 bases for V and 3 bases for J; bases not matched to a gene: 13. The CDR3 has 17 residues. The CDR3 coding sequence is TGTGCCAGTAGTTTCAAGTTCGTTGACAGGGTCAAAAACATTCAGTACTTC. It yields the protein CASSFKFVDRVKNIQYF.

The chain carries TRBV5-1 and TRBJ1-2; the match to TRBD1 covers 7 bases. Germline V lookup: CDR1 SGHRS, CDR2 YFSETQ. V was clipped by 0 bases and J by 3 bases; unmatched bases: 8. CDR3 length equals 16 residues. The CDR3 is CASSLGDSNLYYGYTF. Here the CDR3 DNA reads TGCGCCAGCAGCTTGGGGGACAGTAATCTCTACTATGGCTACACCTTC.

This clone was seen just once. The chain combines TRBV27 with TRBJ2-1; 12 bases agree with TRBD2. Looked up from germline, CDR1 is MNHEY and CDR2 is SMNVEV (reference sequence). CDR3 length: 17 amino acids. After removal of 4 bases from V and 9 bases from J, the junction contained 13 bases not matched to a gene. The CDR3 DNA is TGTGCCAGCAGTTCCTCGGGGCTAGCGGGAGGGAGGGGTGAGCAGTTCTTC. Amino acid sequence: CASSSSGLAGGRGEQFF.

The chain links TRBV28 to TRBJ1-4; TRBD1 agrees at 8 bases. Germline CDR1 is MDHEN and CDR2 is SYDVKM. Unmatched junction bases numbered 9, after V lost 7 bases and J lost 8 bases. The CDR3 is made up of 14 amino acids. This CDR3 reads CASTPTGVGEKLFF. In nucleotides, the CDR3 is TGTGCCAGCACCCCGACAGGGGTTGGCGAAAAACTGTTTTTT.

The rearrangement joins TRBV3-1 (or the pseudogene TRBV3-2) to TRBJ2-3; TRBD1 agrees at 9 bases. Germline V gene data show CDR1 as LGHDT and CDR2 as YNNKEL (reference sequence). V shed 4 bases, J shed 4 bases, and the junction held 3 bases outside the gene matches. The CDR3 sequence is 14 residues long. CDR3 sequence: CASSPYRGPDTQYF. The CDR3 nucleotides are TGTGCCAGCAGCCCATACAGGGGGCCAGATACGCAGTATTTT.

The gene calls are TRBV5-6 and TRBJ1-6, with 9 nucleotides matching TRBD1. The germline V gene encodes CDR1 SGHDT and CDR2 YYEEEE. The V segment lost 0 bases and the J segment 19 bases; nucleotides outside the gene matches: 11. CDR3 size: 14 residues. CDR3: CASSLAYGDRELHF. The DNA of the CDR3 is TGTGCCAGCAGCTTGGCGTACGGGGACAGGGAATTACACTTT.

Only one count was recorded for this clone. This chain joins TRBV5-5 and TRBJ2-5; D unresolved. Per germline, CDR1 SGHKS and CDR2 YYEKEE (reference sequence). V shed 4 bases and J shed 1 base, with 14 bases lying between them. There are 15 residues in the CDR3. The chain's CDR3 is CASSPGFSGQETQYF. The CDR3 DNA reads as TGTGCCAGCAGCCCAGGATTCAGTGGCCAAGAGACCCAGTACTTC.

This clone was seen once. This chain uses TRBV7-8 with TRBJ2-5; D is perhaps TRBD1 (5 bases). The CDR3 has 16 residues. With 2 bases removed from V and 4 bases from J, the gap between germline ends came to 17 bases. The germline V gene encodes CDR1 SGHVS and CDR2 FQNEAQ. The CDR3 sequence: CASSLRGANVRETQYF. CDR3 DNA: TGTGCCAGCAGCTTAAGGGGTGCCAATGTTCGAGAGACCCAGTACTTC.

The chain joins TRBV5-8 to TRBJ2-3; D is ambiguous. V gave up 2 bases and J gave up 0 bases, with 4 bases separating them. Germline V gene data show CDR1 as SGHTS and CDR2 as YDEGEE. The CDR3 is made up of 13 amino acids. CDR3 DNA sequence: TGTGCCAGCAGCTTCCGTAGCACAGATACGCAGTATTTT. Translating it yields CASSFRSTDTQYF.

The rearrangement joins TRBV30 to TRBJ1-2; TRBD1 matches at 8 bases. Trimming cost V 4 bases and J 3 bases; bases outside gene matches: 16. This CDR3 has 17 amino acids. Germline CDR1 GTSNPN, CDR2 SVGIG (reference sequence). The CDR3 reads CAWKKRDRRPRDYGYTF. The CDR3 nucleotides read TGTGCCTGGAAGAAAAGGGACAGGCGACCAAGGGACTATGGCTACACCTTC. Combining the CDR3 with reference TRBV30 and TRBJ1-2 gives the whole variable domain SQTIHQWPATLVQPVGSPLSLECTVEGTSNPNLYWYRQAAGRGLQLLFYSVGIGQISSEVPQNLSASRPQDRQFILSSKKLLLSDSGFYLCAWKKRDRRPRDYGYTFGSGTRLTVV.